This TCR beta chain is from a study of CD8 T cells in ankylosing spondylitis. Study-wide results and caveats: Blood of patients with ankylosing spondylitis appeared to be characterized by a TCR beta motif of several highly homologous variants. Earlier reports found some motif variants in synovial fluid and blood in reactive arthritis. Relatively scarce in peripheral blood, disease-linked clones were CD8+.

As for this clonotype: The antigen is not known.

TCRdb ran MiXCR on the 5' RACE reads and lists one entry per CDR3 protein. The table includes about 250,000 distinct CDR3 sequences, 20% to 30% detected once. The length of the CDR3 is 12 residues. From germline, CDR1 is DFQATT and CDR2 SNEGSKA (reference sequence). The V gene is TRBV20-1, the J gene TRBJ2-5, with 8 bases lining up with TRBD2. The TCR originated in a male donor with ankylosing spondylitis or in good health (not recorded which). The material sequenced was blood, either unsorted or a sorted T cell fraction (not recorded which). The CDR3 coding sequence is TGCAGAGCGGGGGCTACACAAGAGACCCAGTACTTC. This codes for CRAGATQETQYF.